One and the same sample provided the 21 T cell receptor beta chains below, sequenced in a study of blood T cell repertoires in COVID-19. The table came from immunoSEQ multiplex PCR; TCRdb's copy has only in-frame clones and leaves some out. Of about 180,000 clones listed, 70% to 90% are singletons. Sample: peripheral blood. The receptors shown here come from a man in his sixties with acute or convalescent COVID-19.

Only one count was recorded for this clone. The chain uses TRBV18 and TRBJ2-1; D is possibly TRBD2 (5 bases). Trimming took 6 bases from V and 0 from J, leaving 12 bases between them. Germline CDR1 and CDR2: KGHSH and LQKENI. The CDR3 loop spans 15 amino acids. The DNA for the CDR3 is TGTGCCAGCTCCGGACTCCTGAGCTCCTACAATGAGCAGTTCTTC. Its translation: CASSGLLSSYNEQFF. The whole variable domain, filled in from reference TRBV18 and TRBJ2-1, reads NAGVMQNPRHLVRRRGQEARLRCSPMKGHSHVYWYRQLPEEGLKFMVYLQKENIIDESGMPKERFSAEFPKEGPSILRIQQVVRGDSAAYFCASSGLLSSYNEQFFGPGTRLTVL.

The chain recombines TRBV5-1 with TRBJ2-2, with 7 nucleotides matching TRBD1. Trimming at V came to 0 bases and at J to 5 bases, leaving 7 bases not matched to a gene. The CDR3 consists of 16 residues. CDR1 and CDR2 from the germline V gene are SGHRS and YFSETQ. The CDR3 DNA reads TGCGCCAGCAGCTTGGCGACACAGGGGATAACCGGGGAGCTGTTTTTT. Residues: CASSLATQGITGELFF.

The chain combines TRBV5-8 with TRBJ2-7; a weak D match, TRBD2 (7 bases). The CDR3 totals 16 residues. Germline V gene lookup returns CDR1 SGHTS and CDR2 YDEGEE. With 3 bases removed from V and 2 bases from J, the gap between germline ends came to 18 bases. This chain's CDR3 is CASSWGGHGYTYEQYF. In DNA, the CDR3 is TGTGCCAGCAGCTGGGGGGGACACGGTTATACCTACGAGCAGTACTTC.

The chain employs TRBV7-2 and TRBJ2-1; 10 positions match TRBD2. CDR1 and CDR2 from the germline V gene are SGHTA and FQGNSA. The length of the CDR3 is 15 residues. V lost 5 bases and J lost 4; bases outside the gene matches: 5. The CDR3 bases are TGTGCCAGCAGCGGGAAAGCGGGAGGGTACAATGAGCAGTTCTTC. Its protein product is CASSGKAGGYNEQFF.

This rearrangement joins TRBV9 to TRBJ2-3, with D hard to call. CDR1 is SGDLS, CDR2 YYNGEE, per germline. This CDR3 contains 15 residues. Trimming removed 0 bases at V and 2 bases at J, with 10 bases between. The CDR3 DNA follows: TGTGCCAGCAGCGTAGAAGACTTCGTCACAGATACGCAGTATTTT. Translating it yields CASSVEDFVTDTQYF.

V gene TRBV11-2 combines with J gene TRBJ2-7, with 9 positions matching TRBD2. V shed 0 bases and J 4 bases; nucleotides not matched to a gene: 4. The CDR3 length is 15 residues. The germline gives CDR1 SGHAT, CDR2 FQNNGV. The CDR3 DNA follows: TGTGCCAGCAGCTTAGAACTAGCGGGTGGTTACGAGCAGTACTTC. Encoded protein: CASSLELAGGYEQYF.

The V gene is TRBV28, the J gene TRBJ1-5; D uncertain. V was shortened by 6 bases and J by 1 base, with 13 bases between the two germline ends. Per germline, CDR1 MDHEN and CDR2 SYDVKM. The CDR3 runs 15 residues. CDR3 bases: TGTGCCAGCAGCCTGCGGGCCGGGAGCAATCAGCCCCAGCATTTT. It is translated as CASSLRAGSNQPQHF.

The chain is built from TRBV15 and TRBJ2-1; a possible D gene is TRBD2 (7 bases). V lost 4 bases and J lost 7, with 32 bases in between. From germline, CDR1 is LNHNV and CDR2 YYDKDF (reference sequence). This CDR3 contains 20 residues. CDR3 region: CATSTPLGRGGGRALNEQFF. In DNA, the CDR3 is TGTGCCACCAGCACCCCTTTAGGCAGGGGAGGCGGGAGAGCTCTTAATGAGCAGTTCTTC.

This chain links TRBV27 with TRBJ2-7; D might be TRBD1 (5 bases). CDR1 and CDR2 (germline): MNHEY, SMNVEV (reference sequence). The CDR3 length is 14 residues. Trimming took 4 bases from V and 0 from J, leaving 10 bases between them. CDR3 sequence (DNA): TGTGCCAGCAGTTATCAGGGTATCTCCTACGAGCAGTACTTC. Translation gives CASSYQGISYEQYF.

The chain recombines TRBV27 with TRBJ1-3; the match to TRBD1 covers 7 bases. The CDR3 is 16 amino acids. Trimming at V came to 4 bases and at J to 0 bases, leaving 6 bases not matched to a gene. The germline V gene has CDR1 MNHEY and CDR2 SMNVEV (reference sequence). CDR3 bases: TGTGCCAGCAGTTCTCAGACAGGGTCCTCTGGAAACACCATATATTTT. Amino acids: CASSSQTGSSGNTIYF.

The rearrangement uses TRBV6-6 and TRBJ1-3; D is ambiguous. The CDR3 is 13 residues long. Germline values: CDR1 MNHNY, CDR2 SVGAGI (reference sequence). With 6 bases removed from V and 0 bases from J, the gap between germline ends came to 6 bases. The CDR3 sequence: CASSPLSGNTIYF. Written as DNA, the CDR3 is TGTGCCAGCAGCCCCCTCTCTGGAAACACCATATATTTT.

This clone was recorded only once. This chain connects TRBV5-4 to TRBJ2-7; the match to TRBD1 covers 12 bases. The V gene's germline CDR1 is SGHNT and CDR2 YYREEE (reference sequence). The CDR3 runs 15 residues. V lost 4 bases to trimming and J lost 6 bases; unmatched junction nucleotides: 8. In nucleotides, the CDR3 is TGTGCCAGCAGCCGAACCGGGACAGGGGGCCGCGAGCAGTACTTC. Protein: CASSRTGTGGREQYF.

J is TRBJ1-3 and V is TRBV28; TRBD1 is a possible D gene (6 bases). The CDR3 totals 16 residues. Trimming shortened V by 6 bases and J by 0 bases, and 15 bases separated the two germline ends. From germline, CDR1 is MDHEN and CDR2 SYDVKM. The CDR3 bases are TGTGCCAGCAGACCCGAGGGGGGGCTCTCTGGAAACACCATATATTTT. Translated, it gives CASRPEGGLSGNTIYF.

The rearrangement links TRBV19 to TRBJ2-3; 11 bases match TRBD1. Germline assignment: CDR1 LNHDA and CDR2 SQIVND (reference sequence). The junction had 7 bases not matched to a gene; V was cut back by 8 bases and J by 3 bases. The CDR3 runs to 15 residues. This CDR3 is CASRRTGGSTDTQYF. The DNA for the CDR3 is TGTGCCAGTCGGAGGACAGGGGGCTCGACAGATACGCAGTATTTT.

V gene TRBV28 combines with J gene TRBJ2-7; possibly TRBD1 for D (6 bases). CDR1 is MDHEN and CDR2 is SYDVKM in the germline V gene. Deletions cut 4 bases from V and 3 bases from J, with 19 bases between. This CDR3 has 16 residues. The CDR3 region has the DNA TGTGCCAGCAGTTCCTCCAGGGGCCGATCGTTCTACGAGCAGTACTTC. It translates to CASSSSRGRSFYEQYF.

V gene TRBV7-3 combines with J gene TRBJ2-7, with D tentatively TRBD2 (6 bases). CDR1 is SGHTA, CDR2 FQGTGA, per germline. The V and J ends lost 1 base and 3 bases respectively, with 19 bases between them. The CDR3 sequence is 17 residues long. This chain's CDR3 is CASSLNPPPQGLYEQYF. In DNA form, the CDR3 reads TGTGCCAGCAGCTTAAACCCCCCCCCGCAGGGACTCTACGAGCAGTACTTC.

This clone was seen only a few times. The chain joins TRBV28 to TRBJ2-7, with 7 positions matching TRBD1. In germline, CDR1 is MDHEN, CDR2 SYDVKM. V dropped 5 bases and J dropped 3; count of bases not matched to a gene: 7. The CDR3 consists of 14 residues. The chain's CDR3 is CASSPPDRYYEQYF. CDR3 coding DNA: TGTGCCAGCAGTCCTCCGGACAGGTACTACGAGCAGTACTTC.

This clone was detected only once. CDR3 bases: TGTGCCAGCAGCGTTACGTTTCGACCTAGCTCTGGGGCCAACGTCCTGACTTTC. As protein: CASSVTFRPSSGANVLTF. J is TRBJ2-6 and V is TRBV9; no reliable D call. V lost 2 bases, J lost 0 bases, and 15 bases lay in between. The CDR3 is made up of 18 amino acids. The germline V gene encodes CDR1 SGDLS and CDR2 YYNGEE.

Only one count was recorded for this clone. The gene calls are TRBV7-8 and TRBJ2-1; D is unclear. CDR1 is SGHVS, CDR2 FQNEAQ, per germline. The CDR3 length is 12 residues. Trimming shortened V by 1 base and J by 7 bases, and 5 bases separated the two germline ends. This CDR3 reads CASSLVENEQFF. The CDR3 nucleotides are TGTGCCAGCAGCTTAGTGGAGAATGAGCAGTTCTTC.

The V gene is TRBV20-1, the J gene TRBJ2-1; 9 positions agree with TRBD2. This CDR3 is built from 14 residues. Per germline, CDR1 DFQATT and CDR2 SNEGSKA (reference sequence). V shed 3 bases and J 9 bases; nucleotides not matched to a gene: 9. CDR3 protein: CSASPSGTSAEQFF. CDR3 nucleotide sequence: TGCAGTGCTAGTCCTAGCGGGACGTCGGCTGAGCAGTTCTTC.

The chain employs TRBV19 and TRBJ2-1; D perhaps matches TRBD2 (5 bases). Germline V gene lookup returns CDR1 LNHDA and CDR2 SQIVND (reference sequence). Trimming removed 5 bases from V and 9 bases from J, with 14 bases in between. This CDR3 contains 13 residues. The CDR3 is CASSWLGGSEQFF. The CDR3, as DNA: TGTGCCAGTAGTTGGTTGGGTGGGAGTGAGCAGTTCTTC.